This is a list of T cell receptor beta chains from one sample in a study of T-cell memory formation after mild COVID-19. TCRdb re-called the 5' RACE reads with MiXCR, one entry per CDR3 protein. The sample records 5,000 or so distinct CDR3 sequences, around two fifths being singletons. Specimen: PBMCs or a T cell subset sorted from them (not recorded which). The receptors were gathered from an adult who had mild COVID-19 (a few samples of this study predate the infection). Cell type and time point are not known. Each CDR3 is given without its conserved first and last residue. D genes are given only for firm matches.

d_gene	j_gene	v_gene	CDR3aa
TRBD2	TRBJ2-1	TRBV15	ATSRDSAAGFEQF
TRBD2	TRBJ2-7	TRBV27	ASSQWGGTPYEQY
-	TRBJ1-1	TRBV10-3	AIAFEPNTEAF
-	TRBJ1-6	TRBV5-8	ASSAATAGWNSPLH
-	TRBJ1-5	TRBV5-5	ASSYLGASSNQPQH
-	TRBJ2-5	TRBV18	ASSPKETQY
-	TRBJ2-3	TRBV29-1	SVDSGGTDTQY
-	TRBJ2-3	TRBV27	ASSLFSGPPPDTQY
TRBD1	TRBJ1-1	TRBV9	ASSGDRGTEAF
-	TRBJ1-1	TRBV6-1	ASSEAGGGGTEAF
TRBD1	TRBJ1-3	TRBV5-6	ASSLDRGGGNTIY
-	TRBJ2-2	TRBV29-1	SAPGQNTGELF
TRBD2	TRBJ2-1	TRBV9	ASSRSGGRSYNEQF
TRBD1	TRBJ1-1	TRBV7-9	ASSIGTGNLNEAF
-	TRBJ2-7	TRBV5-1	ASSSDLYEQY
TRBD2	TRBJ2-5	TRBV6-6	ASSYSDETSGLGAQY
-	TRBJ2-1	TRBV15	ATSGPTYDEQF
-	TRBJ2-5	TRBV6-2/TRBV6-3	ASRPRGETQY
TRBD1	TRBJ2-7	TRBV6-5	ASSLGTGGYEQY
-	TRBJ2-3	TRBV12-3/TRBV12-4	ASAPGGVSTDTQY
-	TRBJ1-1	TRBV20-1	SAREPGLNTEAF
-	TRBJ2-2	TRBV5-1	ASRGALNTGELF
TRBD1	TRBJ2-7	TRBV18	ASSPGSQTGAYEQY
-	TRBJ2-5	TRBV25-1	ARGKRLAQETQY
TRBD1	TRBJ2-5	TRBV27	ASSSRGKKTQY
-	TRBJ1-1	TRBV10-3	AISEPGEGAF
TRBD2	TRBJ2-7	TRBV7-2	ASRNSGSSYEQY
-	TRBJ1-5	TRBV6-2/TRBV6-3	ASSSGNQPQH
-	TRBJ2-5	TRBV10-3	AISHSRTDPGKETQY
TRBD2	TRBJ2-1	TRBV7-6	ASSPARTSLYNEQF
-	TRBJ2-7	TRBV12-3/TRBV12-4	ASSFFQGRQY
-	TRBJ2-1	TRBV25-1	ASSEHGGPSSYNEQF
TRBD1	TRBJ2-7	TRBV5-4	ASSSEQGFKAYEQY
TRBD1	TRBJ2-1	TRBV12-3/TRBV12-4	ASSLGTDNEQF
TRBD1	TRBJ2-1	TRBV4-1	ASSPTGQVNEQF
-	TRBJ2-5	TRBV6-5	ASSSTYQETQY
-	TRBJ1-2	TRBV7-6	ASSLKPGANYGYT
TRBD2	TRBJ2-3	TRBV24-1	ATPDTASGGDTQY
TRBD2	TRBJ2-5	TRBV4-2	ASSQGLAQETQY
TRBD1	TRBJ2-5	TRBV7-6	ASSLAQGALGETQY
TRBD2	TRBJ2-5	TRBV28	ASRASGGSQETQY
-	TRBJ2-7	TRBV7-2	ASSLRNRQYEQY
-	TRBJ2-3	TRBV6-2/TRBV6-3	ASRRGGVGEDTQY
TRBD1	TRBJ1-5	TRBV27	ASSSTSTGDYSNQPQH
-	TRBJ2-3	TRBV3-1	ASSQGGPGLSLY
-	TRBJ2-5	TRBV6-6	ASTQLPRGGETQY